The rows below give T cell receptor beta chains drawn from one sample of a study of T cell repertoires in cytomegalovirus infection. These receptors are not linked to any known antigen. From the reads, TCRdb called clonotypes with MiXCR, one entry per CDR3 protein. The sample lists fewer than 900,000 distinct CDR3 sequences; around 29% were seen once. The sample in question was cultured CD8+ T cells from PBMCs, obtained from culture after CMV antigen stimulation. These TCRs come from a human donor in good health (CMV status not recorded). Some clones in this sample may be carry-over from other donors' samples. CDR3s include the opening cysteine and the closing phenylalanine or tryptophan. A D gene is named only where the DNA matches it firmly. Size tells how often a clone was seen (once, few, many) or the class of an expanded clone, and some rows leave it out.

>TRBJ1-5|many|TRBV27|-
CASSSRGGNQPQHF
TGTGCCAGCAGTTCGCGAGGGGGCAATCAGCCCCAGCATTTT
>TRBJ1-2|few|TRBV7-8|TRBD1
CASSLVDREVNGYTF
TGTGCCAGCAGCTTAGTTGACAGGGAGGTGAATGGCTACACCTTC
>TRBJ2-7|-|TRBV6-8|TRBD1
CASLERDRGHEQCF
TGTGCCAGCCTCGAACGGGACAGGGGCCACGAGCAGTGCTTC
>TRBJ2-1|-|TRBV12-5|TRBD2
CASGWGGEGLTDNEQFF
TGTGCTAGTGGCTGGGGGGGAGAGGGCTTGACGGACAATGAGCAGTTCTTC
>TRBJ1-1|-|TRBV7-9|-
CASSLRTGSDTEAFF
TGTGCCAGCAGCCTTAGAACAGGGTCGGACACTGAAGCTTTCTTT
>TRBJ1-1|-|TRBV20-1|TRBD1
CSARGGQASWDTEAFF
TGCAGTGCTAGAGGCGGACAGGCCTCTTGGGACACTGAAGCTTTCTTT
>TRBJ2-5|-|TRBV24-1|TRBD2
CATSDTSGEETQYF
TGTGCCACCAGTGATACTAGCGGGGAAGAGACCCAGTACTTC
>TRBJ2-5|-|TRBV7-9|-
CASSLVNRIKETQYF
TGTGCCAGCAGCTTGGTGAACCGGATAAAAGAGACCCAGTACTTC
>TRBJ2-1|few|TRBV5-4|-
CASSLAKAIYNEQFF
TGTGCCAGCAGCTTGGCGAAGGCTATTTACAATGAGCAGTTCTTC
>TRBJ2-7|few|TRBV19|-
CGLMGTVSSYEQYF
TGTGGGCTCATGGGAACAGTATCCTCCTACGAGCAGTACTTC
>TRBJ2-3|-|TRBV7-4|-
CASTLVGSTDTQYF
TGTGCCAGCACCCTAGTGGGCAGCACAGATACGCAGTATTTT
>TRBJ2-6|-|TRBV7-3|-
CASSPVGQLISGANVLTF
TGTGCCAGCAGCCCCGTAGGACAACTTATCTCTGGGGCCAACGTCCTGACTTTC
>TRBJ2-5|few|TRBV19|-
CASSIDGGETQYF
TGTGCCAGTAGTATAGATGGGGGGGAGACCCAGTACTTC
>TRBJ1-4|few|TRBV7-9|TRBD1
CASSASRDRGPEKLFF
TGTGCCAGCAGCGCAAGCCGGGACAGGGGGCCTGAAAAACTGTTTTTT
>TRBJ2-1|few|TRBV6-2/TRBV6-3|-
CASSYYVYNEQFF
TGTGCCAGCAGTTACTATGTCTACAATGAGCAGTTCTTC
>TRBJ1-4|many|TRBV7-2|TRBD1
CASSLEGQINEKLFF
TGTGCCAGCAGCCTCGAGGGACAGATTAATGAAAAACTGTTTTTT
>TRBJ2-7|-|TRBV7-9|-
CASSLTGSAIREQYF
TGTGCCAGCAGCTTAACAGGGTCAGCGATACGGGAGCAGTACTTC
>TRBJ2-1|-|TRBV13|-
CASTVRGAEQFF
TGTGCCAGCACCGTTCGGGGGGCCGAGCAGTTCTTC
>TRBJ1-5|-|TRBV7-9|TRBD1
CASSSDRRYSNQPQHF
TGTGCCAGCAGCTCGGACAGGCGATATAGCAATCAGCCCCAGCATTTT
>TRBJ2-2|-|TRBV19|-
CASRTTAPNTGELFF
TGTGCCAGTAGAACGACAGCCCCGAACACCGGGGAGCTGTTTTTT
>TRBJ1-6|-|TRBV7-6|TRBD1
CASSTLRDRVGDYNSPLHF
TGTGCCAGCAGCACCCTCCGGGACAGGGTTGGGGACTATAATTCACCCCTCCACTTT
>TRBJ2-1|many|TRBV7-8|TRBD1
CASSSLRDSSYNEQFF
TGTGCCAGCAGCTCCCTCCGGGACAGCTCCTACAATGAGCAGTTCTTC
>TRBJ2-3|many|TRBV7-6|-
CASSEVAGGTDTQYF
TGTGCCAGCAGCGAGGTTGCTGGCGGCACAGATACGCAGTATTTT
>TRBJ2-6|-|TRBV5-1|-
CASSLEPGPPLSGANVLTF
TGCGCCAGCAGCTTGGAGCCGGGGCCCCCTCTCTCTGGGGCCAACGTCCTGACTTTC
>TRBJ2-1|many|TRBV19|-
CASGPPNEQFF
TGTGCCTCCGGACCGCCTAATGAGCAGTTCTTC
>TRBJ2-7|few|TRBV9|-
CASSVGQGPYEQYF
TGTGCCAGCAGCGTAGGGCAGGGTCCCTACGAGCAGTACTTC
>TRBJ1-2|-|TRBV6-8|-
CASSYAQTRPIPYGCTF
TGTGCCAGCAGTTACGCCCAAACAAGGCCGATACCCTATGGCTGCACCTTC
>TRBJ2-4|few|TRBV7-9|-
CASSFPRGKNIQYF
TGTGCCAGCAGCTTCCCCAGGGGCAAAAACATTCAGTACTTC
>TRBJ1-1|-|TRBV25-1|-
CASSSLPLGAGTEAFF
TGTGCCAGCAGCTCCCTCCCGTTAGGGGCAGGAACTGAAGCTTTCTTT
>TRBJ2-1|-|TRBV7-9|TRBD1
CASSFIQGAENEQFF
TGTGCCAGCAGCTTTATACAGGGGGCGGAAAATGAGCAGTTCTTC
>TRBJ2-1|-|TRBV4-3|TRBD1
CASSQGPTGVDEQFF
TGCGCCAGCAGCCAAGGCCCTACAGGGGTCGATGAGCAGTTCTTC
>TRBJ2-2|few|TRBV15|-
CATRWGEGNTGELFF
TGTGCCACCAGGTGGGGAGAGGGAAACACCGGGGAGCTGTTTTTT
>TRBJ2-3|few|TRBV6-6|TRBD2
CASRPTSGDASTDTQYF
TGTGCCAGCAGGCCGACTAGCGGGGACGCTAGCACAGATACGCAGTATTTT
>TRBJ2-1|many|TRBV7-2|TRBD2
CASSLPSSGGPSYNEQFF
TGTGCCAGCAGCTTACCGTCTAGCGGGGGACCCTCCTACAATGAGCAGTTCTTC
>TRBJ2-3|-|TRBV7-6|TRBD2
CASSWLAGATDTQYF
TGTGCCAGCAGCTGGCTAGCGGGGGCCACAGATACGCAGTATTTT
>TRBJ2-5|few|TRBV6-5|TRBD1
CASSWTGMDGETQYF
TGTGCCAGCAGTTGGACAGGGATGGATGGAGAGACCCAGTACTTC
>TRBJ2-3|-|TRBV4-2|TRBD2
CASSQSLAAPDTQYF
TGTGCCAGCAGCCAATCACTAGCGGCCCCAGATACGCAGTATTTT
>TRBJ2-1|many|TRBV11-1|-
CASSLAAEQFF
TGTGCCAGCAGCTTAGCCGCTGAGCAGTTCTTC
>TRBJ1-1|many|TRBV7-6|-
CASSLEGEMNTEAFF
TGTGCCAGCAGCTTAGAGGGGGAGATGAACACTGAAGCTTTCTTT
>TRBJ2-1|few|TRBV6-6|TRBD2
CASSSSGGYAYNEQFF
TGTGCCAGCAGTTCTAGCGGGGGGTATGCTTACAATGAGCAGTTCTTC
>TRBJ1-3|few|TRBV7-6|-
CASTDDRRNTIYF
TGTGCCAGCACCGACGACCGGAGAAACACCATATATTTT
>TRBJ1-6|-|TRBV7-9|-
CASSLITSSYNSPLHF
TGTGCCAGCAGCTTGATTACGTCCTCCTATAATTCACCCCTCCACTTT
>TRBJ2-7|-|TRBV19|-
CASSILISYEQYF
TGTGCCAGTAGTATACTGATTTCCTACGAGCAGTACTTC
>TRBJ2-7|few|TRBV15|-
CATGEGYEQYF
TGTGCCACCGGAGAAGGGTACGAGCAGTACTTC
>TRBJ2-3|few|TRBV10-3|TRBD2
CAISEVLAGTDTQYF
TGTGCCATCAGTGAAGTACTAGCGGGGACAGATACGCAGTATTTT
>TRBJ1-2|-|TRBV29-1|-
CSVQFLDGPGSDIYGYTF
TGCAGCGTCCAGTTTTTGGACGGACCTGGCTCGGATATTTATGGCTACACCTTC
>TRBJ2-3|-|TRBV7-6|-
CASRGGPATQYF
TGTGCCAGCAGAGGTGGGCCAGCTACGCAGTATTTT
>TRBJ1-2|few|TRBV29-1|TRBD1
CSVEGDRGYSYTF
TGCAGCGTTGAAGGGGACAGGGGATATAGCTACACCTTC
>TRBJ2-5|many|TRBV7-6|-
CASSPAAASQETQYF
TGTGCCAGCAGCCCAGCCGCAGCTAGCCAAGAGACCCAGTACTTC
>TRBJ2-5|many|TRBV6-6|-
CASSYVGGQFETQYF
TGTGCCAGCAGTTACGTGGGGGGGCAGTTTGAGACCCAGTACTTC
>TRBJ2-3|-|TRBV27|TRBD1
CASSSTTGNFFTDTQYF
TGTGCCAGCAGTTCAACGACAGGGAACTTTTTCACAGATACGCAGTATTTT
>TRBJ2-7|-|TRBV5-4|TRBD1
CASSLDRDSSYEQYF
TGTGCCAGCAGCTTGGACAGGGACAGCTCCTACGAGCAGTACTTC
>TRBJ2-7|few|TRBV6-1|TRBD1
CASSEFGTGFSYEQYF
TGTGCCAGCAGTGAATTTGGGACAGGGTTCTCCTACGAGCAGTACTTC
>TRBJ1-2|-|TRBV7-6|-
CASSSEGTGYTF
TGTGCCAGCAGCTCGGAGGGAACCGGCTACACCTTC
>TRBJ1-6|few|TRBV11-2|TRBD1
CASSLIGTVNSPLHF
TGTGCCAGCAGCTTAATAGGGACAGTCAATTCACCCCTCCACTTT
>TRBJ2-5|-|TRBV27|TRBD1
CASSLLRQGAGGETQYF
TGTGCCAGCAGTTTATTAAGACAGGGGGCCGGGGGGGAGACCCAGTACTTC
>TRBJ1-1|once|TRBV7-6|-
CVSSLLTGTHPNTEAFF
TGTGTCAGCAGCTTGTTGACCGGGACCCACCCGAACACTGAAGCTTTCTTT
>TRBJ2-2|-|TRBV10-3|-
CAILDTGELFF
TGTGCCATCTTAGACACCGGGGAGCTGTTTTTT
>TRBJ1-1|-|TRBV6-2/TRBV6-3|TRBD1
CASTKAGGLEAFF
TGTGCCAGCACCAAGGCAGGGGGCTTGGAAGCTTTCTTT